The clone carrying this TCR beta chain was counted a few times. Its antigen is still unknown. The ends were cut back, 0 bases at V and 7 bases at J, with 9 bases in the middle. This CDR3 spans 13 amino acids. The second PCR ran roughly 6 to 12 cycles with a sample-barcoded 5' primer and J-beta primers. TCRdb ran MiXCR on the 5' RACE reads and lists one entry per CDR3 protein. This sample has around 1.1 million distinct CDR3 sequences, with more than 30% found just once. The study recruited healthy Caucasian donors from Russia who were aged roughly 6 to 95. The sample belongs to a study of blood T cells in healthy people across ages. Points from the study as a whole: A conclusive naive versus antigen-experienced comparison was prevented by the unsorted PBMCs.

Sequenced input: blood. J is TRBJ1-2 and V is TRBV12-3 or TRBV12-4; the D is unclear. The TCR was taken from a young man in good health. CDR3 coding DNA: TGTGCCAGCAGTTTAGCGCTTCGGGCTGGCTACACCTTC. It codes for CASSLALRAGYTF.